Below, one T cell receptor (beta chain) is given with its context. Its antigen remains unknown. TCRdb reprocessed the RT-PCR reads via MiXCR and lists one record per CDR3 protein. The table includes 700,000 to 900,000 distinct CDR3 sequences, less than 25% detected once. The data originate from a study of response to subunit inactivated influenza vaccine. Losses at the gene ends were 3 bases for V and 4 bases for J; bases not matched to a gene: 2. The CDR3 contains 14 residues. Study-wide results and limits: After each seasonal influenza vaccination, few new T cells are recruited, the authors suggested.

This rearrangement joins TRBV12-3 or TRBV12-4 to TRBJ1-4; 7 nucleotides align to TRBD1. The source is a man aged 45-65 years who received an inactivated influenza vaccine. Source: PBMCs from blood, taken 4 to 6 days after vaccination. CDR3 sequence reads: CASSFGQVNEKLFF. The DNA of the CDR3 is TGTGCCAGCAGTTTCGGACAGGTTAATGAAAAACTGTTTTTT.